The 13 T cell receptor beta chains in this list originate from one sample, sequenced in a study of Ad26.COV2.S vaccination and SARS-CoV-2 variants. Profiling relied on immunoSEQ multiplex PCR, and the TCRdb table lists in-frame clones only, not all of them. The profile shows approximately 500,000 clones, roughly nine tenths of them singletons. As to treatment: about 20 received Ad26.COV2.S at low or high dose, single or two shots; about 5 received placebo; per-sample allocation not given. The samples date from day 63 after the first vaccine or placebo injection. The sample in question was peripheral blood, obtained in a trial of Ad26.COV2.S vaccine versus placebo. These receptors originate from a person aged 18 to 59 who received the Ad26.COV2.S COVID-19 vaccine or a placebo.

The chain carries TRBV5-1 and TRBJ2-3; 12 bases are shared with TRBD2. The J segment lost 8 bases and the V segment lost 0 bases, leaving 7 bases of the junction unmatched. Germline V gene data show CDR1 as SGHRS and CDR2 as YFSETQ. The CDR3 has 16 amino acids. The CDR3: CASSLGSSGRAGTQYF. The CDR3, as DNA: TGCGCCAGCAGCTTGGGATCTAGCGGGAGGGCCGGTACGCAGTATTTT.

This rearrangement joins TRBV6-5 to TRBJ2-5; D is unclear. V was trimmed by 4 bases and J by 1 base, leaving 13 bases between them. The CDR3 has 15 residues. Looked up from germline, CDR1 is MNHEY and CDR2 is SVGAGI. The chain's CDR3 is CASSLLAVGQETQYF. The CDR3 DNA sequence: TGTGCCAGCAGTTTGCTCGCAGTGGGCCAAGAGACCCAGTACTTC.

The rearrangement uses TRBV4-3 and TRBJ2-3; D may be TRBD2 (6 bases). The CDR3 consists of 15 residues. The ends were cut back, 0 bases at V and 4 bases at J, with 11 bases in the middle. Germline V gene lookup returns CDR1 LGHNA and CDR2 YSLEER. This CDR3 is CASSQDLRLADTQYF. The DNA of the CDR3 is TGCGCCAGCAGCCAAGACCTTCGACTAGCAGATACGCAGTATTTT.

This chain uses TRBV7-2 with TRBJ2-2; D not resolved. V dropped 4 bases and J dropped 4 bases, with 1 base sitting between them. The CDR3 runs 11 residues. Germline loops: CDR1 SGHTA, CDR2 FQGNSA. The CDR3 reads CASSSTGELFF. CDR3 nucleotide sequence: TGTGCCAGCAGCTCCACCGGGGAGCTGTTTTTT.

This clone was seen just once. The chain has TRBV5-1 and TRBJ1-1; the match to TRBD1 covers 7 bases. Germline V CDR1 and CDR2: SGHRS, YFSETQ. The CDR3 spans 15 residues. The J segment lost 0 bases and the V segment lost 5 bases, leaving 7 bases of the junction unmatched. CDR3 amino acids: CASSLNGQVNTEAFF. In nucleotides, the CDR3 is TGCGCCAGCAGTTTGAACGGACAGGTGAACACTGAAGCTTTCTTT.

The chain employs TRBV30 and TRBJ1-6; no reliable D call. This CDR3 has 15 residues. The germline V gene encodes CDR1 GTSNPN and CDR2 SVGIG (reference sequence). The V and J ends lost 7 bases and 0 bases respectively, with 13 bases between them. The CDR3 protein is CASEPISSYNSPLHF. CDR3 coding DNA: TGTGCCTCCGAACCAATTAGCTCCTATAATTCACCCCTCCACTTT.

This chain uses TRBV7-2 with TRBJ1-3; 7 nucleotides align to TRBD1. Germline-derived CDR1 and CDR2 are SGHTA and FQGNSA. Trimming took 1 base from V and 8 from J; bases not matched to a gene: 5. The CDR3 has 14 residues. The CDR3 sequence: CASSLEGASDTIYF. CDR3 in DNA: TGTGCCAGCAGCTTAGAGGGGGCCAGCGACACCATATATTTT.

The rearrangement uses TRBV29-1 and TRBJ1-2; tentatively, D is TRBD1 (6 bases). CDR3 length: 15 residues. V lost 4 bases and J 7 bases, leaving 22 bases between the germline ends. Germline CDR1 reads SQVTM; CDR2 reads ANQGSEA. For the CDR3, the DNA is TGCAGCGTTGCTCGGGGGGCCGGATCGAGGGGTGGCTACACCTTC. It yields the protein CSVARGAGSRGGYTF.

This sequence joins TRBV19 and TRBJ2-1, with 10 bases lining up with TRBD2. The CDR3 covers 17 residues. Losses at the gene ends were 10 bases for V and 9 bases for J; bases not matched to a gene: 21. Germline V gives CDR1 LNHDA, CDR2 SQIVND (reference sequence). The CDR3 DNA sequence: TGTGCCACCACGGAAACAATAAAGCGGGAGGGCCTGGGTGAGCAGTTCTTC. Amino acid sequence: CATTETIKREGLGEQFF.

CDR3 sequence (DNA): TGTGCCAGCAGCCCCCAGACGGGCGTGGAGACCCAGTACTTC. Translated: CASSPQTGVETQYF. This chain joins TRBV4-2 and TRBJ2-5; D remains ambiguous. Germline lookup yields CDR1 LGHNA and CDR2 YNFKEQ. This CDR3 has 14 amino acids. The V gene lost 4 bases and the J gene lost 5 bases, with 14 bases spanning the gap.

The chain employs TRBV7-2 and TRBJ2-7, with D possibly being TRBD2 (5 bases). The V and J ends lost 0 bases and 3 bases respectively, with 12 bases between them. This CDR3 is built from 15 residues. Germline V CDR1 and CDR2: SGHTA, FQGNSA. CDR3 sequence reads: CASSLAPGVGYEQYF. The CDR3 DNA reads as TGTGCCAGCAGCTTAGCCCCCGGGGTGGGCTACGAGCAGTACTTC.

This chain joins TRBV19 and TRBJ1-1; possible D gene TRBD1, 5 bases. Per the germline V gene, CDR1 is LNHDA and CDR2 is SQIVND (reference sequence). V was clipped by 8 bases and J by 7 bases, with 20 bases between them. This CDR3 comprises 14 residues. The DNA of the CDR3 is TGTGCCAGTGGAATCTGGGGCGGAAGAGATGAAGCTTTCTTT. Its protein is CASGIWGGRDEAFF.

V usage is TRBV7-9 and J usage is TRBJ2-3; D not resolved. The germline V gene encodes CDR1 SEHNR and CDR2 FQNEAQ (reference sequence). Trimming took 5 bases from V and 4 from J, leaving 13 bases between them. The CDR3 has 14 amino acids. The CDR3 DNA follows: TGTGCCAGCAGCCTACGAAGTTGGGCAGATACGCAGTATTTT. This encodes CASSLRSWADTQYF. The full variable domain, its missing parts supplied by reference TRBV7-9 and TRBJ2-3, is DTGVSQNPRHKITKRGQNVTFRCDPISEHNRLYWYRQTLGQGPEFLTYFQNEAQLEKSRLLSDRFSAERPKGSFSTLEIQRTEQGDSAMYLCASSLRSWADTQYFGPGTRLTVL.